Below, 10 T cell receptor beta chains from the same sample are listed, as sequenced in a study of prognosis after radiotherapy for stage I lung cancer. From genomic DNA, two-round multiplex PCR was used to amplify TCR beta CDR3. Each TRBV and TRBJ gene had its own primer in the first PCR round. Using its own MiXCR run on the multiplex PCR reads, TCRdb lists one record per CDR3 protein. The table lists around 13,000 distinct CDR3 sequences, 40% to 55% of them singletons. Sequencing was performed on PBMCs, taken before or after stereotactic body radiation therapy (not recorded which). The source of these receptors is a donor at least 50 years old with non-small cell lung cancer.

This clonotype has a count of ten or more. The CDR3 loop is CASSSPRRVSGNTIYF. The CDR3 nucleotides read TGTGCCAGCAGCTCCCCCCGGCGGGTCTCTGGAAACACCATATATTTT. The rearrangement joins TRBV7-2 to TRBJ1-3, with D unresolved. With 4 bases removed from V and 0 bases from J, the gap between germline ends came to 13 bases. The CDR3 extends over 16 amino acids. Germline V gene sequence: CDR1 SGHTA, CDR2 FQGNSA.

The genes are TRBV20-1 and TRBJ1-5; D is ambiguous. Germline V lookup: CDR1 DFQATT, CDR2 SNEGSKA (reference sequence). V dropped 4 bases and J dropped 0 bases, with 10 bases sitting between them. The CDR3 is made up of 14 amino acids. CDR3 in DNA: TGCAGTGCTATCGTGACAATTAGCAATCAGCCCCAGCATTTT. Its protein product is CSAIVTISNQPQHF.

V usage is TRBV5-1 and J usage is TRBJ2-6; D is tentatively TRBD1 or TRBD2 (5 bases each). Germline V gene lookup returns CDR1 SGHRS and CDR2 YFSETQ. V was trimmed by 0 bases and J by 4 bases, leaving 8 bases between them. The CDR3 is 15 residues long. CDR3 amino acids: CASSLAGSGANVLTF. The CDR3 DNA reads as TGCGCCAGCAGCTTGGCAGGGAGCGGGGCCAACGTCCTGACTTTC.

Of note for this clonotype: Compared with germline, one end of the junction differs, possibly owing to a read error. This chain connects TRBV7-9 to TRBJ1-3; D gene ambiguous. The germline V gene encodes CDR1 SEHNR and CDR2 FQNEAQ (reference sequence). The CDR3 contains 11 residues. The CDR3 region has the DNA TGTGCCAGCAGCCTCGGTAACATCATATATTTT. Translation gives CASSLGNIIYF.

This clonotype showed up many times. CDR3 protein: CAISDGDRGRLDYGYTF. The CDR3 nucleotides read TGTGCCATCAGTGATGGGGACAGGGGGAGACTGGACTATGGCTACACCTTC. This chain links TRBV10-3 with TRBJ1-2; 11 bases match TRBD1. The germline CDR1 and CDR2 sequences are ENHRY and SYGVKD. This CDR3 comprises 17 residues. The ends lost 3 bases at V and 3 bases at J; junction bases unmatched: 9.

The chain links TRBV6-2 or TRBV6-3 to TRBJ1-1; tentative D call: TRBD1 (6 bases). There are 12 residues in the CDR3. V was trimmed by 3 bases and J by 13 bases, leaving 15 bases between them. Germline CDR1 and CDR2: MNHEY and SVGEGT. The CDR3 sequence is CASSYGGMSVFF. CDR3 nucleotide sequence: TGTGCCAGCAGTTATGGGGGCATGTCTGTTTTCTTT.

The J gene is TRBJ2-1, the V gene TRBV12-3 or TRBV12-4; 10 nucleotides agree with TRBD2. The CDR3 covers 15 residues. The V segment lost 2 bases and the J segment 6 bases; nucleotides outside the gene matches: 4. The CDR3 loop reads CASSLIASGSNEQFF. The CDR3, as DNA: TGTGCCAGCAGTTTAATCGCTAGCGGGAGCAATGAGCAGTTCTTC.

This clonotype was observed at least ten times. V and J are TRBV20-1 and TRBJ2-1; 9 positions match TRBD2. Germline V lookup: CDR1 DFQATT, CDR2 SNEGSKA (reference sequence). Trimming removed 3 bases from V and 5 bases from J; junction bases left unmatched: 8. The CDR3 is 15 residues long. The CDR3, as DNA: TGCAGTGCTAGTCGCGGGGGGGCCTTCGACAATGAGCAGTTCTTC. It specifies CSASRGGAFDNEQFF.

Regarding this clonotype: With a far larger clone one base away, a read error is the likely cause. This rearrangement joins TRBV6-5 to TRBJ2-5; 10 bases match TRBD1. Germline assignment: CDR1 MNHEY and CDR2 SVGAGI. The V and J ends lost 6 bases and 5 bases, in that order; junction bases with no gene match: 18. CDR3 length equals 18 residues. The DNA for the CDR3 is TGTGCCAGCAGCCCCCCGTCGGGACAGGGGAACTGGGCCGAGACCCAGTACTTC. This sequence encodes CASSPPSGQGNWAETQYF.

This clonotype occurred many times. The chain links TRBV5-1 to TRBJ1-1; 9 bases are shared with TRBD1. The CDR3 spans 15 residues. V gave up 0 bases and J gave up 6 bases; unmatched junction bases: 6. Germline CDR1 is SGHRS and CDR2 is YFSETQ. The CDR3 loop is CASSLGLGQGAEAFF. The DNA of the CDR3 is TGCGCCAGCAGCTTGGGTTTGGGACAGGGAGCTGAAGCTTTCTTT.